Each of the 26 T cell receptor beta chains below was sequenced from the same sample in a study of blood T cell repertoires in COVID-19. Sequencing used immunoSEQ multiplex PCR; TCRdb keeps in-frame clones, though not all of them. The top ten hold about 2.4% of the sample, which has 75,000 to 95,000 clones, about nine tenths seen once. The sequencing input was peripheral blood. Receptors were obtained from a human donor in a cohort sampled during active COVID-19.

The chain carries TRBV7-6 and TRBJ1-1; D not resolved. CDR1 and CDR2 from the germline V gene are SGHVS and FNYEAQ. V was shortened by 4 bases and J by 0 bases, with 6 bases between the two germline ends. CDR3 length equals 13 residues. The CDR3 spells CASSWQVNTEAFF. CDR3 DNA sequence: TGTGCCAGCAGCTGGCAGGTGAACACTGAAGCTTTCTTT.

The chain is built from TRBV4-1 and TRBJ2-1; 14 bases agree with TRBD2. Germline assignment: CDR1 MGHRA and CDR2 YSYEKL. The CDR3 consists of 16 residues. Trimming cost V 4 bases and J 14 bases; bases outside gene matches: 13. CDR3 in DNA: TGCGCCAGCAGCCCAGTTGCGGGACTAGCGGGAGAGGGGGAGTTCTTC. Amino acid sequence: CASSPVAGLAGEGEFF.

CDR3 residues: CASSGAQAEAFF. Written as DNA, the CDR3 is TGTGCCAGCTCAGGTGCTCAGGCTGAAGCTTTCTTT. The V gene is TRBV18, the J gene TRBJ1-1; unclear D gene. CDR1 is KGHSH and CDR2 is LQKENI in the germline V gene. V lost 5 bases, J lost 6 bases, and 10 bases lay in between. The CDR3 has 12 amino acids.

This clone was seen a handful of times. The chain joins TRBV2 to TRBJ2-7, with TRBD1 matching over 8 bases. Losses at the gene ends were 7 bases for V and 6 bases for J; bases not matched to a gene: 8. The CDR3 runs to 13 residues. Germline V gene data show CDR1 as SNHLY and CDR2 as FYNNEI. This chain's CDR3 is CASTGTGRIEQYF. The CDR3 DNA is TGTGCCAGCACCGGGACAGGTCGGATCGAGCAGTACTTC. Supplemented by reference TRBV2 and TRBJ2-7, the full variable domain reads EPEVTQTPSHQVTQMGQEVILRCVPISNHLYFYWYRQILGQKVEFLVSFYNNEISEKSEIFDDQFSVERPDGSNFTLKIRSTKLEDSAMYFCASTGTGRIEQYFGPGTRLTVT.

The genes are TRBV30 and TRBJ2-1; D is possibly TRBD2 (6 bases). Germline V gene lookup returns CDR1 GTSNPN and CDR2 SVGIG (reference sequence). Deletions cut 0 bases from V and 9 bases from J, with 15 bases between. This CDR3 has 14 amino acids. CDR3 protein: CAWSVLSGASEQFF. The DNA of the CDR3 is TGTGCCTGGAGTGTACTGTCGGGAGCGAGTGAGCAGTTCTTC.

V is TRBV9 and J is TRBJ2-5, with 10 nucleotides matching TRBD2. The germline gives CDR1 SGDLS, CDR2 YYNGEE. This CDR3 has 15 amino acids. V was clipped by 6 bases and J by 5 bases; unmatched bases: 10. The CDR3 bases are TGTGCCAGCACCTCCCTAGCGGGAGTCGGGGAGACCCAGTACTTC. This gives the protein CASTSLAGVGETQYF.

The gene calls are TRBV10-2 and TRBJ1-4; no definite D call. CDR3 length equals 13 residues. V lost 7 bases to trimming and J lost 7 bases, with 13 bases between them. Germline assignment: CDR1 WSHSY and CDR2 SAAADI. This CDR3 reads CASTRDRREKLFF. In DNA form, the CDR3 reads TGCGCCAGCACCCGGGATCGTCGTGAAAAACTGTTTTTT.

The V call is TRBV3-1 (or the pseudogene TRBV3-2), the J call TRBJ2-7; 15 bases agree with TRBD2. Trimming removed 6 bases from V and 4 bases from J; junction bases left unmatched: 7. CDR3 size: 16 residues. Germline CDR1 is LGHDT and CDR2 is YNNKEL (reference sequence). This CDR3 is CASRGGLAGGRYEQYF. As DNA, the CDR3 is TGTGCCAGCAGAGGGGGACTAGCGGGGGGCAGGTACGAGCAGTACTTC.

V usage is TRBV4-1 and J usage is TRBJ2-7; a weak D match, TRBD2 (7 bases). Trimming shortened V by 1 base and J by 0 bases, and 10 bases separated the two germline ends. CDR1 and CDR2 from the germline V gene are MGHRA and YSYEKL. CDR3 length: 15 amino acids. CDR3 nucleotide sequence: TGCGCCAGCAGCCAAGGGGGGGGCCTCTCCTACGAGCAGTACTTC. Translation: CASSQGGGLSYEQYF.

The V gene is TRBV15, the J gene TRBJ1-5; no clear D. The germline gives CDR1 LNHNV, CDR2 YYDKDF (reference sequence). V shed 0 bases and J shed 4 bases, with 7 bases lying between them. The CDR3 runs to 14 residues. CDR3 residues: CATSRDAGNQPQHF. In DNA form, the CDR3 reads TGTGCCACCAGCAGAGATGCGGGGAATCAGCCCCAGCATTTT. The whole variable domain, filled in from reference TRBV15 and TRBJ1-5, reads DAMVIQNPRYQVTQFGKPVTLSCSQTLNHNVMYWYQQKSSQAPKLLFHYYDKDFNNEADTPDNFQSRRPNTSFCFLDIRSPGLGDTAMYLCATSRDAGNQPQHFGDGTRLSIL.

This clone was observed a handful of times. This chain's CDR3 is CASSLVGTSGSNEQFF. The CDR3 DNA sequence: TGTGCCAGCAGCCTAGTGGGGACTAGCGGGAGTAATGAGCAGTTCTTC. J is TRBJ2-1 and V is TRBV7-2; 14 nucleotides line up with TRBD2. V dropped 5 bases and J dropped 7; count of bases not matched to a gene: 7. The CDR3 is 16 residues long. Germline V CDR1 and CDR2: SGHTA, FQGNSA.

The table lists this clone with a count of one. This chain joins TRBV27 and TRBJ2-5, with TRBD1 matching over 10 bases. The J segment lost 14 bases and the V segment lost 0 bases, leaving 9 bases of the junction unmatched. The CDR3 loop spans 14 amino acids. Germline-derived CDR1 and CDR2 are MNHEY and SMNVEV (reference sequence). The CDR3 sequence is CASSLSIIGTGVYF. The CDR3 DNA reads as TGTGCCAGCAGTTTATCGATAATTGGGACAGGGGTATACTTC.

This clone has only one observation. The chain joins TRBV6-2 or TRBV6-3 to TRBJ2-3; maybe TRBD2 (6 bases). Trimming took 2 bases from V and 0 from J, leaving 12 bases between them. Germline V gene lookup returns CDR1 MNHEY and CDR2 SVGEGT. CDR3 length: 16 residues. CDR3 residues: CASSYGRGSSTDTQYF. CDR3 coding DNA: TGTGCCAGCAGTTACGGCCGGGGGAGTAGCACAGATACGCAGTATTTT.

In DNA, the CDR3 is TGCAGTGCTAGTTTGGGGGCGAATGAGCAGTTCTTC. This codes for CSASLGANEQFF. The chain is built from TRBV20-1 and TRBJ2-1; a possible D gene is TRBD1 (6 bases). In germline, CDR1 is DFQATT, CDR2 SNEGSKA (reference sequence). V dropped 3 bases and J dropped 7 bases, with 10 bases sitting between them. CDR3 size: 12 residues.

The chain combines TRBV19 with TRBJ2-3; 9 nucleotides align to TRBD2. The CDR3 length is 15 residues. Germline V gene data show CDR1 as LNHDA and CDR2 as SQIVND (reference sequence). The V and J ends lost 2 bases and 2 bases, in that order; junction bases with no gene match: 2. Written as DNA, the CDR3 is TGTGCCAGTAGTATAAGCGGGGGGTCCACAGATACGCAGTATTTT. This sequence encodes CASSISGGSTDTQYF.

The V call is TRBV6-1, the J call TRBJ2-5; TRBD2 matches 7 bases. V gave up 1 base and J gave up 5 bases; unmatched junction bases: 1. CDR1 is MNHNS, CDR2 SASEGT, per germline. The CDR3 contains 13 residues. This CDR3 reads CASSEVGGETQYF. The CDR3 DNA reads as TGTGCCAGCAGTGAAGTGGGAGGGGAGACCCAGTACTTC.

The V call is TRBV2, the J call TRBJ1-2; 9 bases map to TRBD1. V lost 6 bases to trimming and J lost 8 bases; unmatched junction nucleotides: 10. The V gene's germline CDR1 is SNHLY and CDR2 FYNNEI. The CDR3 length is 14 residues. The CDR3 nucleotides read TGTGCCAGCAGCGTGAACAGGGGGCTAGAAGGCTACACCTTC. It specifies CASSVNRGLEGYTF.

The CDR3 DNA reads as TGTGCCAGCTCACCGAGTGGAGGAAAGAACACTGAAGCTTTCTTT. Its protein is CASSPSGGKNTEAFF. The rearrangement joins TRBV18 to TRBJ1-1; D unclear. The CDR3 covers 15 residues. V was pared by 3 bases and J by 1 base, with 12 bases between. The V gene's germline CDR1 is KGHSH and CDR2 LQKENI.

The chain carries TRBV19 and TRBJ1-2, with D possibly TRBD1 on 5 matching bases. CDR3 length equals 13 residues. Per germline, CDR1 LNHDA and CDR2 SQIVND (reference sequence). The V end lost 3 bases, the J end lost 6 bases, and 11 bases lay between the germline ends. CDR3 sequence (DNA): TGTGCCAGTAGTATGGGCAGGGTCCATGGCTACACCTTC. It encodes CASSMGRVHGYTF.

The chain recombines TRBV30 with TRBJ1-6, with 7 bases fitting TRBD1. J lost 2 bases, V lost 5 bases, and 6 bases had no gene match. From germline, CDR1 is GTSNPN and CDR2 SVGIG (reference sequence). This CDR3 region has 15 residues. CDR3 loop: CAWGPGGTYNSPLHF. DNA for the CDR3: TGTGCCTGGGGACCAGGGGGTACCTATAATTCACCCCTCCACTTT.

V and J are TRBV5-1 and TRBJ2-5, with 14 bases matching TRBD2. The CDR3 runs to 17 residues. Trimming at V came to 0 bases and at J to 2 bases, leaving 3 bases not matched to a gene. Per germline, CDR1 SGHRS and CDR2 YFSETQ. CDR3 nucleotides: TGCGCCAGCAGCTTGGGCGGACTAGCGGGGGGACAAGAGACCCAGTACTTC. Translation gives CASSLGGLAGGQETQYF.

DNA of the CDR3: TGTGCCAGCAGTTACTCACGGGGAATCTATGGCTACACCTTC. This translates into CASSYSRGIYGYTF. This chain links TRBV6-5 with TRBJ1-2; D ambiguous. V lost 0 bases to trimming and J lost 4 bases, with 9 bases between them. The CDR3 is made up of 14 amino acids. Germline V gene data show CDR1 as MNHEY and CDR2 as SVGAGI.

This sequence joins TRBV6-6 and TRBJ2-5; TRBD1 agrees at 7 bases. The length of the CDR3 is 16 residues. Trimming took 4 bases from V and 2 from J; bases not matched to a gene: 10. Per germline, CDR1 MNHNY and CDR2 SVGAGI (reference sequence). The DNA of the CDR3 is TGTGCCAGCAGTTCGTCCCCCGTACAGGGGCAAGAGACCCAGTACTTC. This sequence encodes CASSSSPVQGQETQYF.

Only one count was recorded for this clone. In DNA, the CDR3 is TGCGCCAGCAGTGAGGGAGGGTATCAGCCCCAGCATTTT. It codes for CASSEGGYQPQHF. The V gene is TRBV10-2, the J gene TRBJ1-5, with D unclear. Trimming shortened V by 2 bases and J by 5 bases, and 7 bases separated the two germline ends. Per the germline V gene, CDR1 is WSHSY and CDR2 is SAAADI. The CDR3 runs 13 residues.

This clone appeared once. This rearrangement joins TRBV5-4 to TRBJ1-4; 9 positions match TRBD1. The J segment lost 0 bases and the V segment lost 1 base, leaving 4 bases of the junction unmatched. Germline V gene data show CDR1 as SGHNT and CDR2 as YYREEE (reference sequence). The CDR3 extends over 17 amino acids. In DNA, the CDR3 is TGTGCCAGCAGCTTGATGGGACAGGGCGCAACTAATGAAAAACTGTTTTTT. This translates into CASSLMGQGATNEKLFF.

The chain joins TRBV11-2 to TRBJ2-2; D remains ambiguous. The CDR3 covers 13 residues. The V end lost 5 bases, the J end lost 2 bases, and 6 bases lay between the germline ends. Germline V gene sequence: CDR1 SGHAT, CDR2 FQNNGV. The CDR3 coding sequence is TGTGCCAGCAGCGTAATAAACACCGGGGAGCTGTTTTTT. Encoded protein: CASSVINTGELFF.